This TCR beta chain was obtained from a study of blood T cell repertoires in COVID-19. Study summary: From the United States, Italy and Spain came samples of acute and convalescent COVID-19. PBMCs, B-cell-depleted T cells, or T cells provided the cDNA or gDNA that made up the material.

In the original processing: Scientists estimated how many nucleated cells there were by amplifying reference gene primers. Method: immunoSEQ multiplex PCR; TCRdb's copy keeps in-frame clones and lacks some. Clonal size and the V and J genes are those of that table, whereas D and trimming came from the DNA. The repertoire includes 120,000 to 150,000 clones, about 90% of them detected once, and around 6.5% sits in the top ten. This CDR3 comprises 13 residues. V was pared by 5 bases and J by 3 bases, with 3 bases of the junction left unmatched. CDR1 is ENHRY and CDR2 is SYGVKD in the germline V gene. Input material: peripheral blood. The clonotype comes from an older man with acute or convalescent COVID-19. V is TRBV10-3 and J is TRBJ1-2, with 7 positions matching TRBD1. This CDR3 is CAISPDRDYGYTF. CDR3 in DNA: TGTGCCATCAGTCCTGACAGGGACTATGGCTACACCTTC.